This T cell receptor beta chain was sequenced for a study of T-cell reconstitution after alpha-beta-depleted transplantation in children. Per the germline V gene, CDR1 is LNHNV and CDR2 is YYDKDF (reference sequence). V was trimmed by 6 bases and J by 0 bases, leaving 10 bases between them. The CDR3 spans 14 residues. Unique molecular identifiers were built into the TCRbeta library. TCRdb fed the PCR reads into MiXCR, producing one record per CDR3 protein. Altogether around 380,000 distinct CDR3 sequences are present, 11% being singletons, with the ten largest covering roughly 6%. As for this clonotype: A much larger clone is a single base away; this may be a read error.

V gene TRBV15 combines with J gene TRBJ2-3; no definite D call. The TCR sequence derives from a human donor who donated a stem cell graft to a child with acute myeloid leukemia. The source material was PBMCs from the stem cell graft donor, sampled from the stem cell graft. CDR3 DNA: TGTGCCACCAGGGTGCGAGGAAGCACAGATACGCAGTATTTT. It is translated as CATRVRGSTDTQYF.